This T cell receptor beta chain was documented in a study of blood T cell repertoires in COVID-19 (TCRdb year 2020). Background for the entire study: Collaborator samples came from the United States, Italy and Spain and covered acute and convalescent phases of COVID-19. The material from the prospective study consisted of cDNA or gDNA derived from T cells, B-cell-depleted T cells, or PBMCs. Subjects who had been exposed to COVID-19, were actively infected with it, or had recovered from it provided the deeply sampled blood TCRbeta repertoires that made up the dataset. The repertoires were made available in a free public database intended to serve as a resource for research on the immune response to SARS-CoV-2. The samples were drawn from the first 160 participants of the ongoing ImmuneRACE study and from roughly 1,300 subjects provided by 6 global collaborators. The sample metadata nearly always contained a de-identified subject ID, COVID-19 status, age in years and sex. HLA class I and class II types, where available, came from metadata supplied by the sample provider rather than from assay-based typing.

General findings and caveats noted by the study authors: The quantity of clinical and demographic metadata differed by source and by participant and was supplied without curation.

Another Seattle source contributed samples from volunteer blood donors who had recovered from COVID-19. Each collaborating institution followed its own protocols to collect whole blood in K2EDTA tubes. Collaborator samples were shipped for TCRbeta analysis as frozen whole blood, isolated PBMCs, or DNA extracted from either sample type. TCRbeta CDR3 regions were amplified from genomic DNA by means of the immunoSEQ Assay, a bias-controlled multiplex PCR. The paper's processing steps were these. The number of nucleated cells in each sample was estimated by amplification of reference gene primers within the assay. Sequence reads were collapsed and filtered to measure the absolute abundance of every unique TCRbeta CDR3 rearrangement. For each sample, productive Simpson clonality was calculated by taking the square root of Simpson's diversity index across productive rearrangements. TCRdb holds this immuneACCESS table with in-frame rearrangements only. Some clones are missing; in checked studies, unresolved V genes explain under half, and the rest has no known cause. That table gives V, J and clone size, and the DNA gave D and trimming. For this sample there are 250,000 to 350,000 clones; about 87% appear just once. Jointly, the top ten make up roughly 8% of the sample.

This clone was counted a single time. This clone's antigen is unknown. There are no base qualities to consult, and no much larger clone falls within one base. This receptor was identified in a woman in her forties or fifties who had recovered from COVID-19. The sample comprised peripheral blood.

The DNA sequence is as follows: TGTGCCAGCAGCCTCAGGGGGCCCTTCTCTGGAAACACCATATATTTT. This yields the protein CASSLRGPFSGNTIYF. The chain joins TRBV3-1 (or the pseudogene TRBV3-2) to TRBJ1-3, with TRBD1 matching 8 junction bases. Trimming removed 4 bases from V and 0 bases from J; the gene matches leave 5 bases unexplained. CDR1 and CDR2 are read off the germline V gene (reference sequence) as LGHDT and YNNKEL. CDR3 length: 16 amino acids, cysteine to phenylalanine. The only DNA kept is the CDR3, 48 bases in frame from the first base.